A selection of T cell receptor beta chains follows, all from one sample in a study of cytomegalovirus exposure and HLA in healthy donors. Only in-frame clones appear in the TCRdb table, and some are missing; sequencing was by immunoSEQ multiplex PCR. The sample consists of 79,000 or so clones, over 70% of them appearing once. The source material was PBMCs. All receptors come from a middle-aged woman in good health and CMV-seropositive. The CDR3 runs from the conserved cysteine through the conserved F or W. A D gene is named only where the DNA matches it firmly. Clone size appears in some rows only: once, few, many, or a class for an expanded clone.

CDR3 length	clone size	D gene	J gene	V gene	CDR3 protein	CDR3 DNA
15	NA	NA	TRBJ1-4	TRBV27	CASSLYRATNEKLFF	TGTGCCAGCAGTTTATACAGGGCAACTAATGAAAAACTGTTTTTT
15	NA	NA	TRBJ2-2	TRBV2	CASSAGNDGTGELFF	TGTGCCAGCAGTGCGGGGAATGATGGCACCGGGGAGCTGTTTTTT
16	once	TRBD1	TRBJ1-2	TRBV2	CASTTRETGGNYGYTF	TGTGCCAGCACCACACGAGAGACAGGGGGAAACTATGGCTACACCTTC
15	NA	NA	TRBJ2-4	TRBV6-1	CASRTSSLAKNIQYF	TGTGCCAGCAGGACTAGTTCTCTAGCCAAAAACATTCAGTACTTC
16	once	TRBD1	TRBJ1-2	TRBV5-8	CASSLLDRPPNYGYTF	TGTGCCAGCAGCCTACTGGACAGGCCCCCTAACTATGGCTACACCTTC
13	NA	TRBD2	TRBJ2-1	TRBV6-5	CATTSGAYNEQFF	TGTGCCACTACTAGCGGAGCATACAATGAGCAGTTCTTC
13	many	NA	TRBJ1-5	TRBV5-4	CASSLRGTEPQHF	TGTGCCAGCAGCTTAAGGGGTACGGAGCCCCAGCATTTT
16	few	TRBD2	TRBJ2-5	TRBV5-1	CASSLDTPGGQETQYF	TGCGCCAGCAGCTTGGATACCCCCGGGGGGCAAGAGACCCAGTACTTC
17	NA	NA	TRBJ1-1	TRBV28	CASSLWGGEGQNTEAFF	TGTGCCAGCAGTTTATGGGGGGGGGAGGGACAGAACACTGAAGCTTTCTTT
13	NA	NA	TRBJ2-7	TRBV11-3	CASSLTRSYEQYF	TGTGCCAGCAGCTTAACTAGGTCCTACGAGCAGTACTTC
13	NA	TRBD1	TRBJ1-1	TRBV18	CASSPPDRVEAFF	TGTGCCAGCTCACCCCCCGACAGGGTTGAAGCTTTCTTT
14	NA	NA	TRBJ1-4	TRBV29-1	CSVASTVGNEKLFF	TGCAGCGTTGCCTCGACAGTGGGTAATGAAAAACTGTTTTTT
15	NA	TRBD2	TRBJ2-1	TRBV5-1	CASSRDLAGGNEQFF	TGCGCCAGCAGCAGGGACCTAGCGGGAGGAAATGAGCAGTTCTTC
15	NA	NA	TRBJ1-5	TRBV7-6	CASSPSGGKVQPQHF	TGTGCCAGCAGCCCCTCGGGGGGTAAGGTTCAGCCCCAGCATTTT
14	NA	NA	TRBJ1-1	TRBV25-1	CASSVQQGGTEAFF	TGTGCCAGCAGTGTACAACAGGGTGGGACTGAAGCTTTCTTT
14	NA	TRBD1	TRBJ1-4	TRBV7-9	CASSFRQGNEKLFF	TGTGCCAGCAGCTTCCGACAGGGCAATGAAAAACTGTTTTTT
13	NA	NA	TRBJ1-5	TRBV7-3	CASSLIGGQPQHF	TGTGCCAGCAGCTTAATCGGCGGTCAGCCCCAGCATTTT
15	once	TRBD2	TRBJ2-1	TRBV2	CASLEGLAGVREQFF	TGTGCCAGCCTAGAGGGACTAGCGGGAGTAAGGGAGCAGTTCTTC
15	once	NA	TRBJ2-1	TRBV7-9	CASSLSGTSYNEQFF	TGTGCCAGCAGCTTATCGGGGACTTCCTACAATGAGCAGTTCTTC
15	NA	TRBD1	TRBJ1-2	TRBV6-6	CASSTSGTGTYGYTF	TGTGCCAGCAGTACGTCCGGGACAGGGACTTATGGCTACACCTTC
15	NA	TRBD1	TRBJ1-2	TRBV15	CATREDRGFFYGYTF	TGTGCCACTAGAGAGGACAGGGGGTTTTTCTATGGCTACACCTTC
11	NA	NA	TRBJ2-5	TRBV29-1	CSGDNRQTQYF	TGCAGCGGGGACAATAGGCAGACCCAGTACTTC
15	NA	NA	TRBJ2-7	TRBV2	CASMFDASVSYEQYF	TGTGCCAGCATGTTCGATGCAAGCGTATCCTACGAGCAGTACTTC
11	NA	NA	TRBJ2-7	TRBV7-2	CASSPNYEQYF	TGTGCCAGCAGCCCCAATTACGAGCAGTACTTC
15	once	TRBD2	TRBJ2-1	TRBV2	CASTPGGAGYNEQFF	TGTGCCAGCACCCCCGGGGGGGCGGGCTACAATGAGCAGTTCTTC
16	NA	TRBD2	TRBJ2-1	TRBV5-1	CASSLATSGKYNEQFF	TGCGCCAGCAGCTTGGCGACTAGCGGGAAATACAATGAGCAGTTCTTC
15	once	TRBD2	TRBJ2-7	TRBV4-1	CASSQGLANHYEQYF	TGCGCCAGCAGCCAAGGACTAGCCAACCACTACGAGCAGTACTTC
13	NA	NA	TRBJ2-7	TRBV5-1	CASSSGQTYEQYF	TGCGCCAGCAGCTCCGGACAGACCTACGAGCAGTACTTC
16	NA	TRBD1	TRBJ1-6	TRBV7-8	CASSLGAGTGNSPLHF	TGTGCCAGCAGCTTGGGGGCCGGGACAGGGAATTCACCCCTCCACTTT
15	NA	TRBD1	TRBJ1-2	TRBV5-1	CASSLAGQGVGGYTF	TGCGCCAGCAGCTTGGCGGGACAGGGCGTAGGTGGCTACACCTTC